The 2 T cell receptor beta chains below all came from one sample that was sequenced in a study of radiation and T cells in renal cell carcinoma. Time point: blood 2 weeks post-SBRT. Treatment described: 15 Gy SBRT to primary tumor, nephrectomy 4 weeks later. Method: immunoSEQ multiplex PCR; TCRdb's copy keeps in-frame clones and lacks some. The sample has about 130,000 clones, over 75% seen once. The specimen was blood, collected from a patient whose treatment included radiotherapy and nephrectomy. The receptor source for this set is a woman aged 55-69 years with renal cell carcinoma.

This sequence joins TRBV7-2 and TRBJ2-7; 8 bases align to TRBD1. V shed 5 bases and J 3 bases; nucleotides not matched to a gene: 6. CDR3 length equals 14 residues. CDR1 and CDR2 from the germline V gene are SGHTA and FQGNSA. The CDR3, as DNA: TGTGCCAGCAGCCCGGGACAGGTAGTCTACGAGCAGTACTTC. Protein product: CASSPGQVVYEQYF.

The chain has TRBV28 and TRBJ2-1, with D unresolved. CDR1 and CDR2 (germline): MDHEN, SYDVKM. The CDR3 covers 12 residues. V was pared by 1 base and J by 7 bases, with 5 bases between. The CDR3 DNA is TGTGCCAGCAGTTTATCGAGAAATGAGCAGTTCTTC. Its translation is CASSLSRNEQFF.